This is a list of T cell receptor beta chains from one sample in a study. One entry per CDR3 protein, called by TCRdb with MiXCR from the 5' RACE reads. The top ten clones hold around 4% of a sample with some 30,000 distinct CDR3 sequences, approximately 30% of them seen once. Sequenced: naive CD4+ T cells sorted from a lymph node. The origin of the receptors is a female donor with breast cancer. Both conserved end residues are part of each CDR3. Fields, in order: V gene, clone size, D gene, J gene, CDR3 protein, CDR3 DNA. A D gene is named only where the DNA matches it firmly. Rows may omit the clone size; those that give it use once, few, many or a size class.

TRBV12-3/TRBV12-4,.,TRBD1,TRBJ1-1,CASSLAQGRSTEAFF,TGTGCCAGCAGTTTAGCACAGGGGAGGTCCACTGAAGCTTTCTTT
TRBV2,.,.,TRBJ1-2,CASTLGTGSLGGYTF,TGTGCCAGCACGCTCGGGACCGGCAGCCTAGGGGGCTACACCTTC
TRBV5-1,.,.,TRBJ1-4,CASSLSGATNEKLFF,TGCGCCAGCAGCTTGTCCGGGGCAACTAATGAAAAACTGTTTTTT
TRBV4-1,many,TRBD1,TRBJ2-7,CASSHKEQGIGYEQYF,TGCGCCAGCAGTCACAAGGAACAGGGGATTGGCTACGAGCAGTACTTC
TRBV3-1,medium-sized,.,TRBJ2-2,CASSQQGTGELFF,TGTGCCAGCAGCCAACAGGGTACCGGGGAGCTGTTTTTT
TRBV12-3/TRBV12-4,many,TRBD1,TRBJ2-1,CASRRDSTKQFF,TGTGCCAGCAGGAGGGACAGTACTAAGCAGTTCTTC
TRBV7-8,.,.,TRBJ2-5,CASSLVVASETQYF,TGTGCCAGCAGCTTAGTGGTCGCTTCGGAGACCCAGTACTTC
TRBV3-1,.,TRBD2,TRBJ2-1,CASRPRDYDNEQFF,TGTGCCAGCAGACCCCGGGACTACGACAATGAGCAGTTCTTC
TRBV7-6,few,.,TRBJ1-1,CASSLGGAEAFF,TGTGCCAGCAGCTTAGGGGGGGCTGAAGCTTTCTTT
TRBV5-1,.,TRBD1,TRBJ2-5,CASSPGQGQETQYF,TGCGCCAGCAGCCCCGGACAGGGCCAAGAGACCCAGTACTTC
TRBV25-1,.,TRBD2,TRBJ2-1,CASSEGLARNEQFF,TGTGCCAGCAGTGAGGGACTAGCGCGCAATGAGCAGTTCTTC
TRBV7-2,few,TRBD2,TRBJ2-1,CASSPLISGGNEQFF,TGTGCCAGCAGCCCCCTCATTAGCGGGGGTAATGAGCAGTTCTTC
TRBV10-2,medium-sized,TRBD1,TRBJ1-1,CASRVTGGAGEAFF,TGCGCCAGCAGAGTAACAGGGGGCGCGGGTGAAGCTTTCTTT
TRBV5-1,many,.,TRBJ1-1,CASSYGQSTEAFF,TGCGCCAGCAGCTACGGACAGAGCACTGAAGCTTTCTTT
TRBV4-1,.,.,TRBJ2-7,CASSQDEIKQYF,TGCGCCAGCAGCCAAGATGAAATAAAGCAGTACTTC
TRBV3-1,few,.,TRBJ1-2,CASSQVAGVYGYTF,TGTGCCAGCAGCCAAGTAGCGGGGGTCTATGGCTACACCTTC
TRBV28,.,TRBD2,TRBJ2-7,CASTAGGRSYEQYF,TGTGCCAGCACCGCGGGAGGCCGGTCCTACGAGCAGTACTTC
TRBV20-1,.,.,TRBJ2-1,CSARHRRALEQFF,TGCAGTGCTAGACACCGGCGGGCCCTTGAGCAGTTCTTC
TRBV7-3,.,TRBD2,TRBJ2-2,CASSLTVTSGTGGELFF,TGTGCCAGCAGCTTAACCGTAACTAGCGGGACTGGCGGGGAGCTGTTTTTT
TRBV6-4,.,TRBD2,TRBJ2-7,CASSKERGYEQYF,TGTGCCTCCAGCAAGGAGCGGGGCTACGAGCAGTACTTC
TRBV27,.,.,TRBJ2-1,CASNGANEQFF,TGTGCCAGCAACGGGGCCAATGAGCAGTTCTTC
TRBV27,few,.,TRBJ2-7,CASSLKTPGAYEQYF,TGTGCCAGCAGTTTAAAGACCCCGGGGGCCTACGAGCAGTACTTC
TRBV10-3,.,.,TRBJ2-1,CAISESATLYNEQFF,TGTGCCATCAGTGAGTCGGCGACACTTTACAATGAGCAGTTCTTC
TRBV20-1,.,.,TRBJ2-2,CSAGSFDTGELFF,TGCAGTGCGGGGAGTTTCGACACCGGGGAGCTGTTTTTT
TRBV10-3,.,TRBD1,TRBJ1-1,CAITKGQSNTEAFF,TGTGCCATCACCAAGGGACAGTCGAACACTGAAGCTTTCTTT
TRBV28,.,TRBD1,TRBJ1-5,CASRTGQRNQPQHF,TGTGCCAGCAGGACGGGACAGCGTAATCAGCCCCAGCATTTT
TRBV12-3/TRBV12-4,.,.,TRBJ2-5,CASSLSPIVHPQYF,TGTGCCAGCAGTTTATCTCCGATAGTTCACCCCCAGTACTTC
TRBV5-1,.,.,TRBJ1-4,CASSFGTTTNEKLFF,TGCGCCAGCAGCTTTGGGACGACAACTAATGAAAAACTGTTTTTT
TRBV6-5,few,.,TRBJ1-5,CASRHTGRINQPQHF,TGTGCCAGCAGGCACACTGGACGGATCAATCAGCCCCAGCATTTT
TRBV7-2,few,.,TRBJ2-2,CASSPLVRGTGELFF,TGTGCCAGCAGCCCCCTCGTGCGAGGGACCGGGGAGCTGTTTTTT
TRBV7-3,few,.,TRBJ2-3,CASSFRDTQYF,TGTGCCAGCAGCTTTAGAGATACGCAGTATTTT
TRBV5-6,few,TRBD2,TRBJ2-2,CASSEGLAVNTGELFF,TGTGCCAGCAGCGAGGGACTAGCGGTTAACACCGGGGAGCTGTTTTTT
TRBV13,once,.,TRBJ1-5,CASSSRRTQGPQHF,TGTGCCAGCAGCTCGAGACGGACTCAAGGGCCCCAGCATTTT
TRBV15,many,.,TRBJ1-1,CATSREGDQAMAFF,TGTGCCACCAGCAGAGAAGGGGACCAGGCAATGGCTTTCTTT
TRBV6-2/TRBV6-3,few,.,TRBJ2-7,CASAFGKSYEQYF,TGTGCCAGCGCGTTCGGGAAATCCTACGAGCAGTACTTC
TRBV12-3/TRBV12-4,.,.,TRBJ2-2,CASSPWAGNTGELFF,TGTGCCAGCAGTCCCTGGGCAGGAAACACCGGGGAGCTGTTTTTT
TRBV29-1,.,.,TRBJ1-4,CSVEDMSGPVGKLFF,TGCAGCGTTGAAGATATGTCAGGGCCTGTGGGAAAACTGTTTTTT
TRBV9,many,TRBD1,TRBJ1-1,CASSRTTGLSEAFF,TGTGCCAGCTCACGAACGACAGGGTTATCTGAAGCTTTCTTT
TRBV6-1,many,TRBD2,TRBJ2-7,CASSTSGSYEQYF,TGTGCCAGCAGTACTAGCGGCTCCTACGAGCAGTACTTC
TRBV5-1,many,TRBD2,TRBJ2-1,CASSRRGLAGGYNEQFF,TGCGCCAGCAGCCGACGGGGACTAGCGGGGGGCTACAATGAGCAGTTCTTC
TRBV12-3/TRBV12-4,.,.,TRBJ2-3,CASRGRTATSDTQYF,TGTGCCAGCAGAGGACGGACGGCCACTTCAGATACGCAGTATTTT
TRBV20-1,few,TRBD2,TRBJ2-3,CSAPPGTSASDTQYF,TGCAGTGCTCCGCCCGGGACTAGCGCTTCAGATACGCAGTATTTT
TRBV6-5,medium-sized,.,TRBJ2-7,CASRPTVNIGSEQYF,TGTGCCAGCAGGCCGACAGTCAACATCGGGTCCGAGCAGTACTTC
TRBV10-3,.,.,TRBJ2-3,CAIKEEGPDTQYF,TGTGCCATCAAGGAGGAGGGGCCAGATACGCAGTATTTT
TRBV10-1,.,.,TRBJ1-1,CASRMTVNTEAFF,TGCGCCAGCAGGATGACAGTTAACACTGAAGCTTTCTTT
TRBV13,few,TRBD1,TRBJ2-2,CASSLDITGTGGFTGELFF,TGTGCCAGCAGCTTAGACATTACCGGGACAGGGGGATTCACCGGGGAGCTGTTTTTT
TRBV29-1,.,TRBD1,TRBJ2-2,CSASGQVDTGELFF,TGCAGCGCCTCGGGACAGGTGGACACCGGGGAGCTGTTTTTT
TRBV29-1,.,.,TRBJ1-1,CGVEDQGRSQGAFF,TGCGGCGTTGAAGATCAAGGGCGGTCCCAAGGGGCTTTCTTT
TRBV4-1,.,TRBD2,TRBJ2-3,CASSQGGAGGSTDTQYF,TGCGCCAGCAGCCAAGGAGGAGCGGGGGGTTCCACAGATACGCAGTATTTT
TRBV6-1,.,TRBD2,TRBJ2-3,CASSEDLRTSGRSTDTQYF,TGTGCCAGCAGTGAAGACCTTAGGACTAGCGGGAGAAGCACAGATACGCAGTATTTT
TRBV4-1,few,.,TRBJ2-3,CASSQGRGSSSMGTDTQYF,TGCGCCAGCAGCCAAGGAAGGGGTTCCAGCAGTATGGGAACAGATACGCAGTATTTT
TRBV18,.,TRBD1,TRBJ1-1,CASSPTGANTEAFF,TGTGCCAGCTCACCTACAGGGGCTAACACTGAAGCTTTCTTT
TRBV2,.,.,TRBJ1-6,CASSTDSYYNSPLHF,TGTGCCAGCAGTACCGACAGCTATTATAATTCACCCCTCCACTTT
TRBV9,many,TRBD2,TRBJ2-3,CASSHRTSGRTDTQYF,TGTGCCAGCAGCCATCGGACTAGCGGGAGGACAGATACGCAGTATTTT
TRBV28,few,TRBD1,TRBJ2-7,CASSDRGRSYEQYF,TGTGCCAGCAGTGACAGGGGGCGATCCTACGAGCAGTACTTC